This TCR beta chain was sequenced in a study of regulatory T cells in long-lasting Graves disease. About the study: Patients with new Graves' disease had used antithyroid drugs below 3 months. Study results and limitations: Among the persistent patients, approximately 2,900 public clonotypes were shared, more than the approximately 960 shared among new patients.

The CDR3 extends over 13 amino acids. The germline V gene encodes CDR1 LNHDA and CDR2 SQIVND (reference sequence). Trimming shortened V by 7 bases and J by 9 bases, and 16 bases separated the two germline ends. This clonotype turned up a few times. The antigen remains undetermined. Library construction for TCR beta used iRepertoire HTBI primers and Arm-PCR of CDR3 regions. In TCRdb, the multiplex PCR reads were re-called with MiXCR into one record per CDR3 protein. The sample has roughly 400,000 distinct CDR3 sequences, around 16% seen once. The time point: newly diagnosed GD, antithyroid drugs for less than 3 months. There was RNA extracted from PBMCs, and the TCR library was made from it. These records were also assigned to another study, of T cells in Graves' hyperthyroidism and ophthalmopathy.

The material was peripheral blood mononuclear cells (PBMCs), obtained at new diagnosis, from a patient treated with antithyroid drugs. The chain has TRBV19 and TRBJ1-5; no reliable D call. The receptor's source is a woman aged 40 to 50 with Graves disease. CDR3 protein: CASTYSWQAPQHF. In DNA form, the CDR3 reads TGTGCCAGTACGTACAGCTGGCAGGCGCCCCAGCATTTT.